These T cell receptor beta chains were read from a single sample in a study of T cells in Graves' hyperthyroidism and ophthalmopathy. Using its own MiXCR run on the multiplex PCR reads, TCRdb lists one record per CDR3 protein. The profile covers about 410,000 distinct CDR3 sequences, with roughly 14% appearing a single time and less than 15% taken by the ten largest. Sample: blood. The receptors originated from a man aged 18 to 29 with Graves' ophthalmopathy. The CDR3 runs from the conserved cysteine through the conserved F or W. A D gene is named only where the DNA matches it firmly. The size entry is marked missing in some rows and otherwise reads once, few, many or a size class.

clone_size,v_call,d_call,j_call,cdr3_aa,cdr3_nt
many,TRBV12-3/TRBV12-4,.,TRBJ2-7,CASSSQGRAYEQYF,TGTGCCAGCAGTTCCCAGGGGAGGGCCTACGAGCAGTACTTC
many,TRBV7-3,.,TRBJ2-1,CASSPRADNEQFF,TGTGCCAGCAGCCCAAGGGCAGACAATGAGCAGTTCTTC
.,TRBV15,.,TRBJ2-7,CATGNYHEQYF,TGTGCCACCGGGAACTACCACGAGCAGTACTTC
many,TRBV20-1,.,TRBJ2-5,CSALARQETQYF,TGCAGTGCTCTTGCCCGCCAAGAGACCCAGTACTTC
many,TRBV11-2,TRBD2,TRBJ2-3,CASSSRGKEREGLGATDTQYF,TGTGCCAGCAGCTCCCGCGGGAAGGAGCGGGAGGGCCTGGGGGCCACAGATACGCAGTATTTT
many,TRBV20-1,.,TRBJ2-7,CSAGSGGSLDYEQYF,TGCAGTGCTGGGTCAGGAGGGAGCCTCGACTACGAGCAGTACTTC
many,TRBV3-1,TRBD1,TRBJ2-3,CASSQEFQGGTDTQYF,TGTGCCAGCAGCCAAGAGTTCCAGGGGGGCACAGATACGCAGTATTTT
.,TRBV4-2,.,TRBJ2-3,CASTGTTGDTQYF,TGTGCCAGCACAGGAACAACGGGAGATACGCAGTATTTT
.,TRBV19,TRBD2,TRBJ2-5,CASIGRGYQETQYF,TGTGCCAGCATAGGGCGGGGGTACCAAGAGACCCAGTACTTC
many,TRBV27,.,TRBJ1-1,CASSPSGLMNTEAFF,TGTGCCAGCAGTCCCTCCGGGCTCATGAACACTGAAGCTTTCTTT
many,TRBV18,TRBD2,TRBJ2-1,CASSPPSGGANEQFF,TGTGCCAGCTCACCACCGAGCGGGGGGGCCAATGAGCAGTTCTTC
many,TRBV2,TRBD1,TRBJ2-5,CASLTGTETQYF,TGTGCCAGCCTGACAGGGACGGAGACCCAGTACTTC
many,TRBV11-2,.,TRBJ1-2,CASSLDRLIGYTF,TGTGCCAGCAGCCTAGACAGATTAATCGGCTACACCTTC
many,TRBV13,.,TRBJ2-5,CASSSLASGTGETQYF,TGTGCCAGCAGCTCCCTAGCCTCCGGGACTGGAGAGACCCAGTACTTC
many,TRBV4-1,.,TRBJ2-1,CASSQKRGQGGRNEQFF,TGCGCCAGCAGCCAAAAAAGAGGCCAGGGTGGAAGGAATGAGCAGTTCTTC
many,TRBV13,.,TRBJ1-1,CASSFNKDTEAFF,TGTGCCAGCAGCTTTAATAAGGACACTGAAGCTTTCTTT
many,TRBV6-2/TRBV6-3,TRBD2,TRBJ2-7,CASRPTTSGGDEQYF,TGTGCCAGCAGGCCCACGACTAGCGGGGGGGACGAGCAGTACTTC
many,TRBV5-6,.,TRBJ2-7,CASSLGPNVGGEQYF,TGTGCCAGCAGCTTGGGCCCGAACGTCGGAGGGGAGCAGTACTTC
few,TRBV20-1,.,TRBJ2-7,CSARDSLDYEQYF,TGCAGTGCTAGGGACAGCCTAGACTACGAGCAGTACTTC
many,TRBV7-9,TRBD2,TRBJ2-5,CASSLVGLAGETQYF,TGTGCCAGCAGCTTAGTGGGGCTAGCGGGAGAGACCCAGTACTTC
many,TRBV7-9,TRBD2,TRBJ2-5,CASSPTSEWGTQYF,TGTGCCAGCAGCCCGACTAGCGAGTGGGGGACCCAGTACTTC
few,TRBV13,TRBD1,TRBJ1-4,CASSARQGGDEKLFF,TGTGCCAGCAGCGCCCGACAGGGAGGCGATGAAAAACTGTTTTTT
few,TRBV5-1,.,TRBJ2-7,CASSWDPTTYEQYF,TGCGCCAGCAGCTGGGACCCAACCACCTACGAGCAGTACTTC
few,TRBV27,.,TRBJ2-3,CASSLYIGARDTQYF,TGTGCCAGCAGTTTATATATAGGGGCACGAGATACGCAGTATTTT
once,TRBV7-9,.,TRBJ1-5,CASTRKAGNQPQHF,TGTGCCAGCACTAGAAAGGCGGGCAATCAGCCCCAGCATTTT
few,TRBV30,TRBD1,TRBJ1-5,CAWRTGGNQPQHF,TGTGCCTGGAGAACAGGGGGCAATCAGCCCCAGCATTTT
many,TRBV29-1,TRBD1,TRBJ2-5,CSAPWTGNQETQYF,TGCAGCGCGCCTTGGACAGGCAACCAAGAGACCCAGTACTTC
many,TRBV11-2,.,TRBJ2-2,CASSLDPGELFF,TGTGCCAGCAGCTTAGATCCCGGGGAGCTGTTTTTT
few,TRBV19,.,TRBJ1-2,CASTTPVQGSSRYTF,TGTGCCAGTACCACTCCGGTTCAGGGCTCCTCTCGCTACACCTTC
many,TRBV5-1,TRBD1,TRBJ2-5,CASSRTGEPIQETQYF,TGCGCCAGCAGCAGAACAGGGGAGCCCATACAAGAGACCCAGTACTTC
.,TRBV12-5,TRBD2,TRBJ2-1,CASGLVWDSIAGAYNEQFF,TGTGCTAGTGGTTTGGTGTGGGACAGCATAGCGGGGGCCTACAATGAGCAGTTCTTC
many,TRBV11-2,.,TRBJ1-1,CASSFYSGSNTEAFF,TGTGCCAGCAGCTTCTATTCCGGGTCAAACACTGAAGCTTTCTTT
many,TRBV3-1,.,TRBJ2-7,CASSQYDEQYF,TGTGCCAGCAGCCAGTATGACGAGCAGTACTTC
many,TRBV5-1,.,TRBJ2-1,CASSLADLTEQFF,TGCGCCAGCAGCTTGGCCGATCTAACTGAGCAGTTCTTC
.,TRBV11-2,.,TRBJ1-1,CASSSVREDTEAFF,TGTGCCAGCAGCTCCGTCAGGGAGGACACTGAAGCTTTCTTT
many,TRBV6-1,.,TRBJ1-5,CASSYEWQGKLPQHF,TGTGCCAGCAGTTACGAGTGGCAGGGTAAGCTCCCCCAGCATTTT
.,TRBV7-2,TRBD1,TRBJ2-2,CASSPRTGPTGELFF,TGTGCCAGCAGCCCACGGACAGGTCCCACCGGGGAGCTGTTTTTT
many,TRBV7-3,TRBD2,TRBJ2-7,CASSRVAGAYEQYF,TGTGCCAGCAGCCGCGTAGCGGGGGCTTACGAGCAGTACTTC
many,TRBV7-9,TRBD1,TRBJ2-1,CASSSDREINNEQFF,TGTGCCAGCAGCTCGGACAGGGAGATAAACAATGAGCAGTTCTTC
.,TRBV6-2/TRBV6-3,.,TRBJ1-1,CASHVQADTEAFF,TGTGCCAGCCACGTCCAGGCAGACACTGAAGCTTTCTTT
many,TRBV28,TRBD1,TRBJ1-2,CASSLHMTGGYGGYTF,TGTGCCAGCAGTCTTCACATGACAGGGGGCTACGGTGGCTACACCTTC
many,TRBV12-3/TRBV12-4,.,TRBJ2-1,CASNSNPSSYNEQFF,TGTGCCAGCAACTCTAATCCGAGCTCCTACAATGAGCAGTTCTTC
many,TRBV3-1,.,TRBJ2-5,CASSQVARETQYF,TGTGCCAGCAGCCAAGTGGCCCGAGAGACCCAGTACTTC